The next 30 T cell receptor beta chains were all read from a single sample in a study of blood T cells in healthy people across ages. Through a sample-barcoded 5' primer and a J-beta primer mix, a second PCR was run for roughly 7 to 12 cycles. TCRdb passed the 5' RACE reads through MiXCR, listing each CDR3 protein once. The table includes roughly 680,000 distinct CDR3 sequences, around 48% detected once. Specimen: blood. All receptors come from a woman in her sixties in good health.

The V and J genes are TRBV2 and TRBJ2-3; 10 nucleotides align to TRBD2. This CDR3 has 16 amino acids. Germline-derived CDR1 and CDR2 are SNHLY and FYNNEI. The V gene end was trimmed by 1 base and the J gene end by 0 bases; junction bases not matched to a gene: 1. The CDR3 DNA follows: TGTGCCAGCAGTGAAGGGACTAGCGGAAGCACAGATACGCAGTATTTT. Protein product: CASSEGTSGSTDTQYF.

This clonotype has a handful of counts. V gene TRBV7-2 combines with J gene TRBJ2-7, with TRBD2 as a possible D gene (6 bases). This CDR3 spans 15 amino acids. Trimming took 3 bases from V and 12 from J, leaving 24 bases between them. Germline CDR1 SGHTA, CDR2 FQGNSA. The CDR3 loop is CASSLMEGPLRRWYF. As DNA, the CDR3 is TGTGCCAGCAGCTTGATGGAGGGCCCCCTACGTCGTTGGTACTTC.

This clonotype was recorded a few times. The chain combines TRBV12-3 or TRBV12-4 with TRBJ1-1, with D maybe TRBD1 (6 bases). Between the trimmed V and J ends, which lost 5 bases and 0 bases, there was a span of 16 bases. This CDR3 region has 16 residues. CDR3 sequence: CASSILTGLMNTEAFF. CDR3 DNA: TGTGCCAGCAGTATATTGACAGGCCTCATGAACACTGAAGCTTTCTTT.

The rearrangement uses TRBV2 and TRBJ2-1; D possibly corresponds to TRBD2 (6 bases). V gave up 7 bases and J gave up 9 bases, with 10 bases separating them. Germline V lookup: CDR1 SNHLY, CDR2 FYNNEI. The CDR3 contains 11 residues. CDR3 region: CASTREFEQFF. CDR3 sequence (DNA): TGTGCCAGCACTCGGGAGTTTGAGCAGTTCTTC.

This clonotype appeared a few times. The gene calls are TRBV7-3 and TRBJ2-3; 8 bases are shared with TRBD2. The CDR3 has 16 residues. The germline V gene has CDR1 SGHTA and CDR2 FQGTGA. V lost 1 base, J lost 4 bases, and 7 bases stayed unmatched. The DNA for the CDR3 is TGTGCCAGCAGCTTAATCGGGGGAGCGGGGGCAGATACGCAGTATTTT. This encodes CASSLIGGAGADTQYF.

The V gene is TRBV5-1, the J gene TRBJ2-3; 12 bases match TRBD2. Trimming cost V 6 bases and J 4 bases; bases outside gene matches: 12. This CDR3 spans 17 amino acids. The germline V gene has CDR1 SGHRS and CDR2 YFSETQ. CDR3 nucleotides: TGCGCCAGCAACAACCTTCTAGCGGGAGGGCAGGCAGATACGCAGTATTTT. Protein sequence: CASNNLLAGGQADTQYF.

This clonotype was recorded a few times. The gene calls are TRBV6-2 or TRBV6-3 and TRBJ2-1, with a weak D call TRBD2 (6 bases). V lost 5 bases, J lost 9 bases, and 11 bases lay in between. Germline-derived CDR1 and CDR2 are MNHEY and SVGEGT. CDR3 length: 12 amino acids. The CDR3 spells CASSPSSVEQFF. CDR3 in DNA: TGTGCCAGCAGTCCCTCTAGCGTTGAGCAGTTCTTC.

The chain carries TRBV4-2 and TRBJ2-3; TRBD2 agrees at 9 bases. This CDR3 has 17 amino acids. The germline CDR1 and CDR2 sequences are LGHNA and YNFKEQ. J gave up 2 bases and V 4 bases, and 10 bases lay outside the gene matches. The CDR3 sequence is CASSPSGAGGPTDTQYF. In DNA, the CDR3 is TGTGCCAGCAGCCCCTCGGGAGCGGGAGGTCCCACAGATACGCAGTATTTT.

The CDR3 is CASTGTLYGYTF. The CDR3 nucleotides are TGTGCCAGCACTGGGACTTTATATGGCTACACCTTC. The V call is TRBV6-1, the J call TRBJ1-2; D may be TRBD1 (5 bases). Germline V gene lookup returns CDR1 MNHNS and CDR2 SASEGT. V shed 7 bases and J shed 5 bases, with 11 bases lying between them. The CDR3 is 12 residues long.

This clonotype appeared a few times. V and J are TRBV10-3 and TRBJ2-7; 11 bases match TRBD1. Germline assignment: CDR1 ENHRY and CDR2 SYGVKD. The CDR3 is 15 residues long. Unmatched junction bases numbered 6, after V lost 5 bases and J lost 3 bases. The CDR3 nucleotides are TGTGCCATCAGTACCGGGACAGGGGGGTTCTACGAGCAGTACTTC. Residues: CAISTGTGGFYEQYF.

The genes are TRBV27 and TRBJ2-6; D is ambiguous. The V gene lost 7 bases and the J gene lost 4 bases, with 14 bases spanning the gap. Germline lookup yields CDR1 MNHEY and CDR2 SMNVEV (reference sequence). The CDR3 extends over 15 amino acids. The CDR3 nucleotides are TGTGCCAGCAAAGGGTCACAACTGGGGGCCAACGTCCTGACTTTC. Translation: CASKGSQLGANVLTF.

This clonotype was seen a few times. The genes are TRBV29-1 and TRBJ2-7, with no clear D. The CDR3 is 16 residues long. Germline assignment: CDR1 SQVTM and CDR2 ANQGSEA. The germline V and J ends were trimmed by 5 bases and 0 bases, with 20 bases remaining between them. The CDR3 loop is CSVLVSRTASSYEQYF. The CDR3, as DNA: TGCAGCGTTTTAGTATCAAGAACAGCGAGCTCCTACGAGCAGTACTTC.

This chain links TRBV6-2 or TRBV6-3 with TRBJ2-3; TRBD1 aligns across 8 bases. V trimming: 5 bases; J trimming: 5 bases; junction bases outside the gene matches: 12. The CDR3 runs 16 residues. Germline V CDR1 and CDR2: MNHEY, SVGEGT. CDR3: CASSRPFRGRKDTQYF. CDR3 nucleotide sequence: TGTGCCAGCAGTCGACCGTTCAGGGGGCGAAAAGATACGCAGTATTTT.

This clonotype was counted between two and nine times. The gene calls are TRBV20-1 and TRBJ2-7, with D perhaps matching TRBD1 (6 bases). Germline V CDR1 and CDR2: DFQATT, SNEGSKA (reference sequence). Trimming took off 3 bases at V and 3 bases at J, with 9 bases between the two ends. This CDR3 is built from 12 residues. This chain's CDR3 is CSASKGDYEQYF. DNA of the CDR3: TGCAGTGCTAGTAAGGGGGACTACGAGCAGTACTTC.

The chain recombines TRBV7-9 with TRBJ1-2; D is uncertain. The V gene's germline CDR1 is SEHNR and CDR2 FQNEAQ (reference sequence). V lost 7 bases and J 1 base, leaving 16 bases between the germline ends. The CDR3 sequence is 15 residues long. CDR3 nucleotides: TGTGCCAGCACCCTTGAGTTTCTTCTTAACTATGGCTACACCTTC. Residues: CASTLEFLLNYGYTF.

This clonotype was picked up one time. Germline and junction disagree at one end, which may indicate a read error. V gene TRBV9 combines with J gene TRBJ2-3; 7 positions match TRBD2. Germline V gene sequence: CDR1 SGDLS, CDR2 YYNGEE. The CDR3 is 14 amino acids. The CDR3 DNA sequence: TGTGTCAGCAGCGTAGGAACTAGCGCGGATACGCAGTATTTT. Protein product: CVSSVGTSADTQYF.

V usage is TRBV2 and J usage is TRBJ2-7, with 9 bases lining up with TRBD1. The CDR3 extends over 14 amino acids. V dropped 8 bases and J dropped 2; count of bases not matched to a gene: 7. Germline CDR1 and CDR2: SNHLY and FYNNEI. The DNA of the CDR3 is TGTGCCAGCGTTCCCGGGACAGGGACCTACGAGCAGTACTTC. Translation: CASVPGTGTYEQYF.

The chain recombines TRBV20-1 with TRBJ2-3; 9 bases align to TRBD2. Trimming cost V 3 bases and J 6 bases; bases outside gene matches: 7. CDR3 length equals 14 residues. The V gene's germline CDR1 is DFQATT and CDR2 SNEGSKA (reference sequence). CDR3 loop: CSASESGRTDTQYF. The CDR3 DNA is TGCAGTGCTAGTGAAAGCGGGAGGACCGATACGCAGTATTTT.

This chain connects TRBV14 to TRBJ2-4, with D maybe TRBD1 (5 bases). The J call may be incorrect, as the DNA end agrees better with TRBJ2-7. The CDR3 is made up of 13 amino acids. In germline, CDR1 is SGHDN, CDR2 FVKESK. CDR3 sequence: CASSPLTALEQYF. CDR3 nucleotides: TGTGCCAGCAGCCCCTTGACAGCTCTCGAGCAGTACTTC.

Regarding this clonotype: A read error may produce the germline difference seen at one junction end. The chain joins TRBV12-3 or TRBV12-4 to TRBJ1-4; D gene unclear. This CDR3 comprises 17 residues. CDR3 sequence (DNA): TGTGCCAGCAGTTTAGCAACGCACGGAGACGTTAATGAAAAACCGTTTTTT. Amino acid sequence: CASSLATHGDVNEKPFF.

A remark on this clonotype: No DNA is shown, since the ends of the CDR3 on it are uncertain; the CDR3 is the one TCRdb lists. The chain links TRBV28 to TRBJ1-2; the D segment call TRBD1 is taken from the table without a DNA check. From its first to its last residue, the CDR3 has 17 amino acids. Germline values: CDR1 MDHEN, CDR2 SYDVKM. CDR3 residues: CASSFGAGEGDLYGYTF.

The chain links TRBV5-6 to TRBJ2-7; 7 bases are shared with TRBD2. The CDR3 sequence is 18 residues long. Per the germline V gene, CDR1 is SGHDT and CDR2 is YYEEEE. The V gene end was trimmed by 0 bases and the J gene end by 5 bases; junction bases not matched to a gene: 17. CDR3 sequence: CASSLALLWRETDHEQYF. CDR3 nucleotide sequence: TGTGCCAGCAGCTTGGCGTTATTATGGCGGGAGACTGATCACGAGCAGTACTTC. Together with reference TRBV5-6 and TRBJ2-7, the CDR3 gives the full variable domain: DAGVTQSPTHLIKTRGQQVTLRCSPKSGHDTVSWYQQALGQGPQFIFQYYEEEERQRGNFPDRFSGHQFPNYSSELNVNALLLGDSALYLCASSLALLWRETDHEQYFGPGTRLTVT.

The chain recombines TRBV5-1 with TRBJ2-3, with TRBD1 matching over 7 bases. Per the germline V gene, CDR1 is SGHRS and CDR2 is YFSETQ. V dropped 6 bases and J dropped 4; count of bases not matched to a gene: 14. This CDR3 contains 16 residues. CDR3 bases: TGCGCCAGCACCCCACTGACAGGGATTAGTGCAGATACGCAGTATTTT. This gives the protein CASTPLTGISADTQYF.

The chain combines TRBV11-2 with TRBJ2-7; 10 bases are shared with TRBD2. Germline CDR1 is SGHAT and CDR2 is FQNNGV. The CDR3 runs to 15 residues. The V and J ends lost 4 bases and 4 bases, in that order; junction bases with no gene match: 7. The CDR3 DNA sequence: TGTGCCAGCAGCTATACTAGCGGGAAAGGGTACGAGCAGTACTTC. Amino acid sequence: CASSYTSGKGYEQYF.

V and J are TRBV5-5 and TRBJ2-7; TRBD2 aligns across 7 bases. Per the germline V gene, CDR1 is SGHKS and CDR2 is YYEKEE (reference sequence). CDR3 length: 14 residues. J was trimmed by 3 bases and V by 1 base; bases with no gene match: 4. The CDR3 nucleotides are TGTGCCAGCAGCTTGAGGGACTACCACTACGAGCAGTACTTC. Protein sequence: CASSLRDYHYEQYF. Full variable domain (outside the CDR3, taken from reference TRBV5-5 and TRBJ2-7): DAGVTQSPTHLIKTRGQQVTLRCSPISGHKSVSWYQQVLGQGPQFIFQYYEKEERGRGNFPDRFSARQFPNYSSELNVNALLLGDSALYLCASSLRDYHYEQYFGPGTRLTVT.

V gene TRBV7-2 combines with J gene TRBJ1-2, with 9 bases fitting TRBD1. Trimming at V came to 1 base and at J to 4 bases, leaving 4 bases not matched to a gene. The CDR3 has 15 residues. The V gene's germline CDR1 is SGHTA and CDR2 FQGNSA. The CDR3 DNA follows: TGTGCCAGCAGCTTAGACGGGACAGGGACCTATGGCTACACCTTC. This gives the protein CASSLDGTGTYGYTF.

CDR3 DNA sequence: TGCAGTGCTAGAGATAGGCAGGGGTTTCTTAAGGGGCGAGATACGCAGTATTTT. This encodes CSARDRQGFLKGRDTQYF. The chain joins TRBV20-1 to TRBJ2-3, with D maybe TRBD1 (6 bases). The germline V gene encodes CDR1 DFQATT and CDR2 SNEGSKA (reference sequence). V gave up 0 bases and J gave up 5 bases, with 24 bases separating them. CDR3 length: 18 amino acids.

This sequence joins TRBV4-2 and TRBJ2-6; TRBD1 matches 8 bases. V shed 1 base and J 1 base; nucleotides not matched to a gene: 12. CDR1 is LGHNA, CDR2 YNFKEQ, per germline. The CDR3 is 20 amino acids. CDR3 bases: TGTGCCAGCAGCCAAGTTCCGGACAGGGCGTCAGTGTCTGGGGCCAACGTCCTGACTTTC. Translated: CASSQVPDRASVSGANVLTF.

This sequence joins TRBV14 and TRBJ1-5; maybe TRBD1 (5 bases). Germline-derived CDR1 and CDR2 are SGHDN and FVKESK. The germline V and J ends were trimmed by 1 base and 5 bases, with 15 bases remaining between them. This CDR3 region has 16 residues. DNA for the CDR3: TGTGCCAGCAGCCAAGTGGTCCAGGGAACGGATCAGCCCCAGCATTTT. Amino acid sequence: CASSQVVQGTDQPQHF.

This clonotype was seen a few times. The rearrangement joins TRBV12-3 or TRBV12-4 to TRBJ2-3; 10 bases are shared with TRBD2. This CDR3 has 15 residues. The V segment lost 5 bases and the J segment 2 bases; nucleotides outside the gene matches: 4. CDR3 nucleotide sequence: TGTGCCAGCAGTGCCACTAGCGGGGTCACAGATACGCAGTATTTT. Residues: CASSATSGVTDTQYF.